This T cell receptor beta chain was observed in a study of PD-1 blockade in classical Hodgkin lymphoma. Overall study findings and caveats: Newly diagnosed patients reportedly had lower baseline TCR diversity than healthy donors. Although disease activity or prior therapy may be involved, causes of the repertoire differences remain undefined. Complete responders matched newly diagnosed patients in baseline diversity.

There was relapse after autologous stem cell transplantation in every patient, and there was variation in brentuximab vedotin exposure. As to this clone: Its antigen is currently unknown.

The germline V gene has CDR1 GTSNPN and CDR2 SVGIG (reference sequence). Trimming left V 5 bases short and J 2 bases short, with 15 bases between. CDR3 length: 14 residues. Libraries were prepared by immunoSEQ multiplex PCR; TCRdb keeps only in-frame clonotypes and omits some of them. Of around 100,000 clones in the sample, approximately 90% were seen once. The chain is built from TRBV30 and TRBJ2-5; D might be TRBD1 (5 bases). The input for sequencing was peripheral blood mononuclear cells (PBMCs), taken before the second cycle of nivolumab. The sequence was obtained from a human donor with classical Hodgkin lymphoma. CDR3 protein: CAWAPGHPQETQYF. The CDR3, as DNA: TGTGCCTGGGCTCCTGGACACCCTCAAGAGACCCAGTACTTC.